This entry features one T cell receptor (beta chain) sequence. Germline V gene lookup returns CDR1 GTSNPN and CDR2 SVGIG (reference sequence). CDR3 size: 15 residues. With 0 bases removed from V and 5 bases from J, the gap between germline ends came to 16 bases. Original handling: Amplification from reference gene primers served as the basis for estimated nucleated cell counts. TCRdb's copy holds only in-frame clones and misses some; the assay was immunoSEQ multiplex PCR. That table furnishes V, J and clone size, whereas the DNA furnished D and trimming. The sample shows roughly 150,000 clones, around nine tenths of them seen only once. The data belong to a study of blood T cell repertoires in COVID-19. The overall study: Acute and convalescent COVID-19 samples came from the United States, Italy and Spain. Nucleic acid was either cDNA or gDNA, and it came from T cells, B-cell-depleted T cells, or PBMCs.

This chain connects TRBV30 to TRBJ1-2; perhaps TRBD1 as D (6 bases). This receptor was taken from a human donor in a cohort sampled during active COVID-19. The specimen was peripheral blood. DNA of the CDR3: TGTGCCTGGAGTGTACCACGGGGGGGCCGGTATGGCTACACCTTC. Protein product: CAWSVPRGGRYGYTF.